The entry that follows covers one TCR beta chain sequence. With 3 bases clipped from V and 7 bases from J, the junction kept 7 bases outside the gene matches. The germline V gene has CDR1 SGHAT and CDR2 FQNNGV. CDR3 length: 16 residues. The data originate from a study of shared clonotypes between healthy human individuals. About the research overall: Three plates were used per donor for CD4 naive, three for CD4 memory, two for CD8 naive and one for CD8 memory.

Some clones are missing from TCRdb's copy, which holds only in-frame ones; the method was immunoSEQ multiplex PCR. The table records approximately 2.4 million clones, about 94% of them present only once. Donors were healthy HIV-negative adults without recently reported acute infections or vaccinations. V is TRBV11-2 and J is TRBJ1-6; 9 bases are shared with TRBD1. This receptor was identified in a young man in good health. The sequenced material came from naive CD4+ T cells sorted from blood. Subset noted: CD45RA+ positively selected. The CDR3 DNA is TGTGCCAGCAGCTTTCTACAGGGGGCCTCGAATTCACCCCTCCACTTT. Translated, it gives CASSFLQGASNSPLHF.